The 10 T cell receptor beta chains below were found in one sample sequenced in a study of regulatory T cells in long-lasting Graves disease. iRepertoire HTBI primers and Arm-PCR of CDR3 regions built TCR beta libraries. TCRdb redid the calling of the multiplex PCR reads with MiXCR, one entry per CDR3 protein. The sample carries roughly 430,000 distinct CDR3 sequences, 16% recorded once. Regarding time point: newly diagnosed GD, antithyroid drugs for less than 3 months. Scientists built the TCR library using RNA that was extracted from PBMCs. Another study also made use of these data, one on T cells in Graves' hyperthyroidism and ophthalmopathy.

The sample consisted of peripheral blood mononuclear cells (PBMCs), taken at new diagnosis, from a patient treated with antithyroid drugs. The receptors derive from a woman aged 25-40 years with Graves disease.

CDR3 nucleotide sequence: TGTGCCAGCAGGGACAGTAGAGATGAAAAACTGTTTTTT. The encoded protein is CASRDSRDEKLFF. The chain carries TRBV12-3 or TRBV12-4 and TRBJ1-4; weak D call: TRBD1 (6 bases). This CDR3 is 13 amino acids long. The ends were cut back, 6 bases at V and 6 bases at J, with 11 bases in the middle.

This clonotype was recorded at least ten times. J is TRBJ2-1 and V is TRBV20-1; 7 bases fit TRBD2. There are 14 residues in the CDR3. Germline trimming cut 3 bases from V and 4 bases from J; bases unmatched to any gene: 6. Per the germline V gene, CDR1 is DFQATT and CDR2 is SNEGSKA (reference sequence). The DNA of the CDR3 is TGCAGTGCTAGGTCGGGAGGCCGATACAATGAGCAGTTCTTC. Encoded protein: CSARSGGRYNEQFF.

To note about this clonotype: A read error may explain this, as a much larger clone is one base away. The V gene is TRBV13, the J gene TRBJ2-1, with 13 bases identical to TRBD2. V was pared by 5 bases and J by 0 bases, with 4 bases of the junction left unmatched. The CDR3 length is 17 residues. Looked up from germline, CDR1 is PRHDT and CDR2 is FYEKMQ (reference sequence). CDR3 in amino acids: CASSGTSGTSSYNEQFF. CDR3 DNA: TGTGCCAGCAGCGGGACTAGCGGGACAAGCTCCTACAATGAGCAGTTCTTC.

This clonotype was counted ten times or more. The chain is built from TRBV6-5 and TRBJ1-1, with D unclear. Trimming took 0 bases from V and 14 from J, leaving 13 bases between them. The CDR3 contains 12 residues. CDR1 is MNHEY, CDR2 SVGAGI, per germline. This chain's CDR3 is CASSYSSAQLFF. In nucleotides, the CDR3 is TGTGCCAGCAGTTACTCGTCGGCACAGTTGTTCTTT.

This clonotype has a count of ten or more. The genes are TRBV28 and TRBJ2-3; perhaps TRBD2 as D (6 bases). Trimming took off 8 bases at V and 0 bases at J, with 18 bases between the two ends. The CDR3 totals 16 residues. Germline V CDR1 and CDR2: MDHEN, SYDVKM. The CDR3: CASYPGLRSSTDTQYF. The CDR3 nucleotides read TGTGCCAGCTATCCGGGACTGAGATCTAGCACAGATACGCAGTATTTT.

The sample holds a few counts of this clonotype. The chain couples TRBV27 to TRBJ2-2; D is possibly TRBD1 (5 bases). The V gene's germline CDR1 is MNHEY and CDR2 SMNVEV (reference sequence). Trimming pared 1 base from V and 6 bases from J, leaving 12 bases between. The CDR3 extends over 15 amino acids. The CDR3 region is CASSLFIPGSGELFF. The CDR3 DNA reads TGTGCCAGCAGTTTATTCATTCCAGGGTCCGGGGAGCTGTTTTTT.

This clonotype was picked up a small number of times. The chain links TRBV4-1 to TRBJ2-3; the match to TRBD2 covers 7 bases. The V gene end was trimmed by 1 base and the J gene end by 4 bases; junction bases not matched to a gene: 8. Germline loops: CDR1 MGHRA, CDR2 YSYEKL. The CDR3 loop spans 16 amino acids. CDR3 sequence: CASSQGEGRFSDTQYF. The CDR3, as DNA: TGCGCCAGCAGCCAAGGGGAGGGCCGCTTTTCAGATACGCAGTATTTT.

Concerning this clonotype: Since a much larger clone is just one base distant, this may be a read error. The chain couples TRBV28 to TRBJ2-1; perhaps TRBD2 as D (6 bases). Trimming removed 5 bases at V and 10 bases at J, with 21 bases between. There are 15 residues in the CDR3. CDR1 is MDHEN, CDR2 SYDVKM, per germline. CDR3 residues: CASSQPGPMEGEQFF. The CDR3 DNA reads TGTGCCAGCAGTCAACCCGGGCCAATGGAGGGCGAGCAGTTCTTC.

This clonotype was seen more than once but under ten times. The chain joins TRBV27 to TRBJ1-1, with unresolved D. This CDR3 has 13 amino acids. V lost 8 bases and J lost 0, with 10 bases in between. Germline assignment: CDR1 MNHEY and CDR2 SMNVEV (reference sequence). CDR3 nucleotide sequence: TGTGCCAGCCGCGGGCTCATGAACACTGAAGCTTTCTTT. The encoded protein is CASRGLMNTEAFF.

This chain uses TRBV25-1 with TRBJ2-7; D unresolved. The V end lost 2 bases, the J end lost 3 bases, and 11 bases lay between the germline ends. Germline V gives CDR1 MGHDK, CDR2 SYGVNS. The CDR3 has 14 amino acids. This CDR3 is CASSETGSLYEQYF. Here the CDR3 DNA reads TGTGCCAGCAGTGAAACGGGTAGTCTCTACGAGCAGTACTTC.